These 9 T cell receptor beta chains came from one sample sequenced in a study of blood T cell repertoires in COVID-19. Repertoires were generated with immunoSEQ multiplex PCR, while TCRdb's copy carries only in-frame clones and drops some. Among 130,000 or so clones listed, 75% to 90% were seen once. Sequenced: peripheral blood. The receptors shown here come from a woman aged 50 to 65 who had recovered from COVID-19.

The gene calls are TRBV24-1 and TRBJ2-1; TRBD1 aligns across 9 bases. After removal of 5 bases from V and 9 bases from J, the junction contained 7 bases not matched to a gene. The CDR3 spans 14 residues. CDR1 and CDR2 (germline): KGHDR, SFDVKD. The CDR3 DNA reads as TGTGCCACCAGTGGAGGGACAGGGAGGGGTGAGCAGTTCTTC. Protein product: CATSGGTGRGEQFF.

CDR3 bases: TGTGCCATCAGTGAAGGGGGGGGCCGCGAGCAGTACTTC. Protein: CAISEGGGREQYF. The chain recombines TRBV10-3 with TRBJ2-7, with D possibly being TRBD2 (7 bases). CDR1 and CDR2 from the germline V gene are ENHRY and SYGVKD. This CDR3 is 13 amino acids long. V shed 3 bases and J shed 6 bases, with 12 bases lying between them.

The chain uses TRBV2 and TRBJ2-5; TRBD1 might be the D (6 bases). The CDR3 loop spans 14 amino acids. Germline assignment: CDR1 SNHLY and CDR2 FYNNEI. Trimming took off 5 bases at V and 2 bases at J, with 12 bases between the two ends. The CDR3 DNA reads as TGTGCCAGCAGTCGTACCGACAGGCAAGAGACCCAGTACTTC. It specifies CASSRTDRQETQYF.

This chain links TRBV6-5 with TRBJ2-1, with 9 bases matching TRBD2. This CDR3 has 14 amino acids. Trimming took 6 bases from V and 7 from J; bases not matched to a gene: 7. Germline CDR1 is MNHEY and CDR2 is SVGAGI. CDR3 sequence reads: CASSMGLAKNEQFF. The DNA for the CDR3 is TGTGCCAGCAGCATGGGACTAGCTAAGAATGAGCAGTTCTTC.

The V and J genes are TRBV27 and TRBJ2-7; TRBD2 agrees at 9 bases. Losses at the gene ends were 1 base for V and 2 bases for J; bases not matched to a gene: 6. The germline CDR1 and CDR2 sequences are MNHEY and SMNVEV (reference sequence). The length of the CDR3 is 16 residues. The CDR3 here is CASSLLPSGAPYEQYF. The CDR3 DNA is TGTGCCAGCAGTTTATTGCCTAGCGGGGCCCCCTACGAGCAGTACTTC.

The chain recombines TRBV11-3 with TRBJ2-2, with TRBD2 matching 7 bases. Germline assignment: CDR1 SGHNT and CDR2 YENEEA. V shed 1 base and J 7 bases; nucleotides not matched to a gene: 15. The CDR3 runs to 18 residues. CDR3 sequence (DNA): TGTGCCAGCAGCTTAGTCCGACCGGGACTACCTTTGAGCGGGGAGCTGTTTTTT. Translated, it gives CASSLVRPGLPLSGELFF.

The V gene is TRBV27, the J gene TRBJ1-3; D gene ambiguous. Trimming removed 6 bases at V and 9 bases at J, with 15 bases between. This CDR3 has 13 amino acids. In germline, CDR1 is MNHEY, CDR2 SMNVEV (reference sequence). CDR3 region: CASSLYRGGTIYF. The CDR3 nucleotides are TGTGCCAGCAGCCTGTACCGGGGAGGCACCATATATTTT.

The CDR3 region is CAISEPEQGVEGTEAFF. The DNA for the CDR3 is TGTGCCATCAGTGAGCCGGAACAGGGGGTCGAGGGCACTGAAGCTTTCTTT. The chain is built from TRBV10-3 and TRBJ1-1; 8 bases fit TRBD1. CDR3 length: 17 residues. CDR1 ENHRY and CDR2 SYGVKD come from the germline V gene. The J segment lost 4 bases and the V segment lost 2 bases, leaving 12 bases of the junction unmatched.

V usage is TRBV24-1 and J usage is TRBJ2-1; D possibly corresponds to TRBD1 (8 bases). CDR1 and CDR2 from the germline V gene are KGHDR and SFDVKD. The CDR3 consists of 22 residues. The V and J ends lost 5 bases and 1 base respectively, with 32 bases between them. The CDR3 DNA is TGTGCCACCAGTGTCCCTATCCGGGACAGGAAAAAGCGGGGATCATCCTACAATGAGCAGTTCTTC. This codes for CATSVPIRDRKKRGSSYNEQFF.